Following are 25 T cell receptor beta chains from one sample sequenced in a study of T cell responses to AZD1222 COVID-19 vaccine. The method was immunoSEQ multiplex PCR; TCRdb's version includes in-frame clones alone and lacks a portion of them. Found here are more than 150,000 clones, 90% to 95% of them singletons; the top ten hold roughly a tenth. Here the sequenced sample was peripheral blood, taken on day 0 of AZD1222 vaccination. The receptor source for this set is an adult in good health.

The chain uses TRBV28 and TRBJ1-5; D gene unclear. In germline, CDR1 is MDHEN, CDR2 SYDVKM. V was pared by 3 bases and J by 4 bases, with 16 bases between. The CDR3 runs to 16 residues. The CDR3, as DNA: TGTGCCAGCAGTTTCGGCAGCCAGATAGGGAATCAGCCCCAGCATTTT. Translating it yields CASSFGSQIGNQPQHF.

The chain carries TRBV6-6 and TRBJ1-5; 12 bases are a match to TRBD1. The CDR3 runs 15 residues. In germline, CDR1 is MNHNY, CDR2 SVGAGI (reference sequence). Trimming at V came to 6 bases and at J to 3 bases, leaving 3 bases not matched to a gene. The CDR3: CASSGTGGVNQPQHF. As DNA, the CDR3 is TGTGCCAGCAGCGGGACAGGGGGCGTCAATCAGCCCCAGCATTTT.

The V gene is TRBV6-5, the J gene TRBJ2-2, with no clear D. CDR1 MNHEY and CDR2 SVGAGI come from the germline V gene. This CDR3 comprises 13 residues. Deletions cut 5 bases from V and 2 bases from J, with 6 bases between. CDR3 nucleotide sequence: TGTGCCAGCAGTCAAAGAAACACCGGGGAGCTGTTTTTT. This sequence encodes CASSQRNTGELFF.

The CDR3: CATTRGPLTEQFF. CDR3 DNA: TGTGCCACCACGAGGGGGCCCCTCACTGAGCAGTTCTTC. The chain couples TRBV24-1 to TRBJ2-1, with 7 bases matching TRBD1. The CDR3 has 13 residues. CDR1 is KGHDR, CDR2 SFDVKD, per germline. J gave up 9 bases and V 8 bases, and 9 bases lay outside the gene matches.

CDR3 residues: CASSFGVLASGRAKGYNEQFF. For the CDR3, the DNA is TGTGCCAGCAGTTTTGGGGTCTTGGCTAGCGGGAGGGCTAAGGGCTACAATGAGCAGTTCTTC. The chain links TRBV28 to TRBJ2-1; 12 bases are a match to TRBD2. The V gene's germline CDR1 is MDHEN and CDR2 SYDVKM. The trim removed 3 bases at V and 3 bases at J, leaving 18 bases unmatched. The CDR3 contains 21 residues.

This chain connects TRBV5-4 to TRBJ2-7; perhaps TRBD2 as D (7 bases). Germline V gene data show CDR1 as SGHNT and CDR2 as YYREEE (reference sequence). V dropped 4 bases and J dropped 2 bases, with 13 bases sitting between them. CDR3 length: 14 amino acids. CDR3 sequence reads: CASSPYGGPYEQYF. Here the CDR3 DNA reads TGTGCCAGCAGCCCCTACGGGGGGCCCTACGAGCAGTACTTC. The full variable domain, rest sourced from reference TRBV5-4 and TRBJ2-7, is ETGVTQSPTHLIKTRGQQVTLRCSSQSGHNTVSWYQQALGQGPQFIFQYYREEENGRGNFPPRFSGLQFPNYSSELNVNALELDDSALYLCASSPYGGPYEQYFGPGTRLTVT.

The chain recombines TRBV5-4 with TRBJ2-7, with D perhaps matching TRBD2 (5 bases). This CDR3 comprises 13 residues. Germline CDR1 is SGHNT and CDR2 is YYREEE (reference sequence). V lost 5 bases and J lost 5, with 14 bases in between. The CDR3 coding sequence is TGTGCCAGCAGTGAGAGGGCCAAGGACGAGCAGTACTTC. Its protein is CASSERAKDEQYF.

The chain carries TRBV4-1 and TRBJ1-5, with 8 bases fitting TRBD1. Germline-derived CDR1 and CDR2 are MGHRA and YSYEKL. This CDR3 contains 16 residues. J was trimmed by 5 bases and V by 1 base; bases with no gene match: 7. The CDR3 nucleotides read TGCGCCAGCAGCCAAGTACCGGGACAGGCGTATCAGCCCCAGCATTTT. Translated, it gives CASSQVPGQAYQPQHF.

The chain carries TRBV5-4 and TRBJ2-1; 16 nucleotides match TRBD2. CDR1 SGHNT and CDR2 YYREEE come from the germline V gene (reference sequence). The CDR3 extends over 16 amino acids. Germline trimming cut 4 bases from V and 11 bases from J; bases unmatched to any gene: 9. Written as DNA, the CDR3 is TGTGCCAGCAGCGCGGGACTAGCGGGAGGGGATCCGAAGCAGTTCTTC. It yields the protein CASSAGLAGGDPKQFF. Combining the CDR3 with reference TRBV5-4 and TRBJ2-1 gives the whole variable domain ETGVTQSPTHLIKTRGQQVTLRCSSQSGHNTVSWYQQALGQGPQFIFQYYREEENGRGNFPPRFSGLQFPNYSSELNVNALELDDSALYLCASSAGLAGGDPKQFFGPGTRLTVL.

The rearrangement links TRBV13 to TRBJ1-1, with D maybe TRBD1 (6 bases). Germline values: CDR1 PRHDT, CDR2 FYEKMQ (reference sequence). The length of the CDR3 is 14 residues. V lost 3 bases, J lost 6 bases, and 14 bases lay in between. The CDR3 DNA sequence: TGTGCCAGCAGCTTGGGTTACGGGGGCCCTGAAGCTTTCTTT. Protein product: CASSLGYGGPEAFF.

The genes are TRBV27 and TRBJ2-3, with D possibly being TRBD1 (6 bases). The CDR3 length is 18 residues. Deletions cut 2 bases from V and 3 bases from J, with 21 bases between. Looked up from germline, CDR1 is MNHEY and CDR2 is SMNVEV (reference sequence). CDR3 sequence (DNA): TGTGCCAGCAGTTTAACCTGGGCAGGGGCGCGATGGACAGATACGCAGTATTTT. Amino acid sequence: CASSLTWAGARWTDTQYF.

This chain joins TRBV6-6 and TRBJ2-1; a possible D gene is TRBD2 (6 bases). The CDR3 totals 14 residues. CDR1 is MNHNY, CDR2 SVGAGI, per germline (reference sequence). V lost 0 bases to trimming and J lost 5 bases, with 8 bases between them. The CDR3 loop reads CASSYSGTHNEQFF. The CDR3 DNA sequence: TGTGCCAGCAGTTACTCCGGGACTCACAATGAGCAGTTCTTC.

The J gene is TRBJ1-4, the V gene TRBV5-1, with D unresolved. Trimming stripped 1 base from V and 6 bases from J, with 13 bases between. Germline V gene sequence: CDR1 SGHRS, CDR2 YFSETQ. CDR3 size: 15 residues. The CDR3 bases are TGCGCCAGCAGCTTGTTAGCAGGCTTGGATGAAAAACTGTTTTTT. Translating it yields CASSLLAGLDEKLFF.

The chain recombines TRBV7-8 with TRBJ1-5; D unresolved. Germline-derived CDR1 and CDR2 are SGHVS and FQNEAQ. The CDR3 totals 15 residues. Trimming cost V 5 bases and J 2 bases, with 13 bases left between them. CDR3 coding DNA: TGTGCCAGCAGCCCAAGGGTGGAGGGCAATCAGCCCCAGCATTTT. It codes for CASSPRVEGNQPQHF.

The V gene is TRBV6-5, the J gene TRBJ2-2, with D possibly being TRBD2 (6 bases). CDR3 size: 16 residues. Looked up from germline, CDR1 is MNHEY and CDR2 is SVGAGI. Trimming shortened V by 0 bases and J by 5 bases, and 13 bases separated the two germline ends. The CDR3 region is CASSYSELTRTGELFF. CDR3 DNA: TGTGCCAGCAGTTACTCCGAATTGACTAGGACCGGGGAGCTGTTTTTT.

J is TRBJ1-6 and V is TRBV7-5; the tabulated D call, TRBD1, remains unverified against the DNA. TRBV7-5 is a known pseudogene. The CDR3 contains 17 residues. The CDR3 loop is CARSFAGRPGGNSPLHF. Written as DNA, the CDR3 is TGTGCCAGAAGCTTTGCCGGCAGGCCAGGGGGGAATTCACCCCTCCACTTT.

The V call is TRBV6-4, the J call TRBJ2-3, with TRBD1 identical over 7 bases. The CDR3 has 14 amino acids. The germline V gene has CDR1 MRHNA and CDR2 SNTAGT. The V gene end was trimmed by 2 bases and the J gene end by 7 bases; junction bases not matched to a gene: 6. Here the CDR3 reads CASSDGDSINTQYF. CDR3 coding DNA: TGTGCCAGCAGTGACGGGGACAGCATCAATACGCAGTATTTT.

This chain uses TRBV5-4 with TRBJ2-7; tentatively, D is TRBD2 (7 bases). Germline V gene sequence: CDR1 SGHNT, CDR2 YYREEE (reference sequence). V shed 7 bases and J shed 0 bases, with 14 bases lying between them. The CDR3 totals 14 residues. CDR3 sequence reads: CASPLGGPSYEQYF. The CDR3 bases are TGTGCCAGCCCTCTGGGGGGGCCCTCCTACGAGCAGTACTTC.

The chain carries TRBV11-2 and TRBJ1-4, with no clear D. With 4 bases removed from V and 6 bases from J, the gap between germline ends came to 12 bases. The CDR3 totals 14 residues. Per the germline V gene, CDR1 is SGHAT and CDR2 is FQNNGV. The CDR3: CASSSVLPHEKLFF. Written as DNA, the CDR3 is TGTGCCAGCAGCTCGGTCCTCCCCCATGAAAAACTGTTTTTT.

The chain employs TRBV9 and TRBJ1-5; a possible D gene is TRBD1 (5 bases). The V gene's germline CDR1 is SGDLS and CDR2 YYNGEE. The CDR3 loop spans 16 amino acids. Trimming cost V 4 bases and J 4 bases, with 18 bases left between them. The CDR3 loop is CASSNDVGQGNQPQHF. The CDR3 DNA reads TGTGCCAGCAGCAATGACGTGGGGCAGGGAAATCAGCCCCAGCATTTT.

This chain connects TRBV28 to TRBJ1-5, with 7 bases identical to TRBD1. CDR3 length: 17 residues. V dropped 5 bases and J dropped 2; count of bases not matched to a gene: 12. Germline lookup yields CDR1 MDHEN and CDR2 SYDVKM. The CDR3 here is CASSLPTGVWRNQPQHF. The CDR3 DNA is TGTGCCAGCAGTCTACCTACAGGGGTGTGGCGCAATCAGCCCCAGCATTTT.

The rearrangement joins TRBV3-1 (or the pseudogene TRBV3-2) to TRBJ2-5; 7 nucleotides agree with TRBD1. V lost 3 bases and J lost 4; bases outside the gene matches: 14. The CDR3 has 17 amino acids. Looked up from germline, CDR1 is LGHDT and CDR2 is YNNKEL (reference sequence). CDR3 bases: TGTGCCAGCAGCCAGGGCGGGCGAGACAGGGTGGTAGAGACCCAGTACTTC. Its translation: CASSQGGRDRVVETQYF.

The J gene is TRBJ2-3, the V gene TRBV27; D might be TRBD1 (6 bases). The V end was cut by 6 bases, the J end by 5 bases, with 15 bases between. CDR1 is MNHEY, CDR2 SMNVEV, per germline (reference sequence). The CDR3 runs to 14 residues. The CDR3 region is CASSQLLRGDTQYF. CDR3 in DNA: TGTGCCAGCAGCCAACTTCTCAGGGGAGATACGCAGTATTTT.

The CDR3 reads CASSIRESNTEAFF. Here the CDR3 DNA reads TGTGCCAGTAGTATAAGAGAGTCGAACACTGAAGCTTTCTTT. The V gene is TRBV19, the J gene TRBJ1-1; D call uncertain. The germline V gene encodes CDR1 LNHDA and CDR2 SQIVND (reference sequence). Deletions cut 2 bases from V and 1 base from J, with 8 bases between. CDR3 length: 14 amino acids.

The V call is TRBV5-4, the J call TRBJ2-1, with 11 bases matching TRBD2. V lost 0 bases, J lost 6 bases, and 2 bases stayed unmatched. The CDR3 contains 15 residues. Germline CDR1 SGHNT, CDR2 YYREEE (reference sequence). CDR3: CASSLVGTSGNEQFF. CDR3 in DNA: TGTGCCAGCAGCTTGGTCGGGACTAGCGGCAATGAGCAGTTCTTC.